This T cell receptor (beta chain) was found in a study of shared clonotypes between healthy human individuals. Study observations and caveats: Sharing across four donors was seen in about 5% of naive CD4 clonotypes. Few donors limited the genetic and exposure-history diversity represented. Naive subsets usually exceeded memory subsets in estimated richness.

Remarks on this clone: Its target is unknown.

Profiled with immunoSEQ multiplex PCR; TCRdb holds only in-frame clones, not every one. Seen here are around 560,000 clones, approximately 95% observed once, and the top ten hold 0.11%. CDR1 MGHRA and CDR2 YSYEKL come from the germline V gene. The CDR3 is 13 amino acids. Trimming took 1 base from V and 7 from J, leaving 11 bases between them. Positively selected for CCR7, the CD45RO-negative cells used as naive CD8 cells excluded terminally differentiated effector memory CD45RA+ cells. There were only Caucasian adults among the donors, and all lived in Nashville, Tennessee. This chain connects TRBV4-1 to TRBJ2-7, with unresolved D. The clonotype originates from a woman aged 25 to 45 in good health. The sequencing input was naive CD8+ T cells sorted from blood. The CDR3 DNA reads as TGCGCCAGCAGCCAAGGAGCCGGCTGGGAGCAGTACTTC. Its protein is CASSQGAGWEQYF.